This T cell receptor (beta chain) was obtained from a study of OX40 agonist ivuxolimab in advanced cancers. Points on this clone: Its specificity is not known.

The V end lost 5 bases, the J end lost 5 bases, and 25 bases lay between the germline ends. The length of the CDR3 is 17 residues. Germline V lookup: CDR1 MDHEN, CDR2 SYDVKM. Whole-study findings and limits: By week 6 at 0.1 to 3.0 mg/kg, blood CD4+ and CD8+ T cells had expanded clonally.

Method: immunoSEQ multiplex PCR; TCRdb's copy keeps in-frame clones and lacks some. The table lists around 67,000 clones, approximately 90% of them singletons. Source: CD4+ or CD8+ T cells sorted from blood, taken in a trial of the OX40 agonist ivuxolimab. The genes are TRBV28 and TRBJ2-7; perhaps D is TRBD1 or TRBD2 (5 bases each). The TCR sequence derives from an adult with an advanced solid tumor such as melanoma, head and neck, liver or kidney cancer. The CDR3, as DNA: TGTGCCAGCAGTCCCCGAGGGGTGGTCCGTCTTTTTAACGAGCAGTACTTC. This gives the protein CASSPRGVVRLFNEQYF.